This T cell receptor beta chain was sequenced during a study of blood T cell repertoires in COVID-19. Turning to the study itself: Acute-phase and convalescent COVID-19 samples originated in the United States, Italy and Spain. T cells, B-cell-depleted T cells, or PBMCs supplied cDNA or gDNA.

Under the authors' procedure: By means of reference gene primer amplification, nucleated cell counts were estimated. TCRdb's table, derived via immunoSEQ multiplex PCR, lists solely in-frame clones and lacks some. V and J calls and clone size follow that table, whereas D and trimming were derived from the DNA. The repertoire has fewer than 200,000 clones, about 85% of them found once; the top ten carry 1.1%. Germline trimming cut 4 bases from V and 4 bases from J; bases unmatched to any gene: 5. CDR1 LGHDT and CDR2 YNNKEL come from the germline V gene (reference sequence). The CDR3 spans 16 residues.

The chain recombines TRBV3-1 (or the pseudogene TRBV3-2) with TRBJ2-1; 12 bases map to TRBD2. This receptor was taken from a man aged 35-49 years with acute or convalescent COVID-19. The sample comprised peripheral blood. The CDR3 DNA reads as TGTGCCAGCAGCCCCGGACTAGCGGGGACGTACAATGAGCAGTTCTTC. Its protein is CASSPGLAGTYNEQFF.